This T cell receptor (beta chain) comes out of a study of cytomegalovirus exposure and HLA in healthy donors. PCR used 60 Vbeta primers and 13 Jbeta primers. TCRdb keeps only in-frame clones here, not all; method: immunoSEQ multiplex PCR. This sample's table has under 150,000 clones. CDR3 length: 14 residues. V dropped 8 bases and J dropped 6; count of bases not matched to a gene: 11. Germline CDR1 and CDR2: MRHNA and SNTAGT. Donors likely had unrecorded immune exposures despite being nominally healthy when sampled. Source material: PBMCs. This TCR was recovered from a man aged 35 to 55 in good health and CMV-seronegative. J is TRBJ2-7 and V is TRBV6-4; 9 nucleotides align to TRBD1. CDR3 DNA sequence: TGTGCCAGCCTCGGGACAGGGAGGAAGGGCGAGCAGTACTTC. This encodes CASLGTGRKGEQYF.